This record covers a single TCR beta chain. Its antigen is not identified. TCRdb re-called the 5' RACE reads; one entry per CDR3 protein, DNA not given. Its table lists about 260,000 distinct CDR3 sequences. This sample is part of a study of T cells expressing NK-cell markers. The study, taken as a whole, reports: Four of the donors also had these clonotypes leading their CD3+CD56-NKG2C+ fraction. Over 5 donors carried dominant NKG2C+ clonotypes that made up roughly 1.0-8% of their CD8+ T cells.

The TCR comes from a man aged 18 to 30 in good health. Sequencing used blood T cells: a sorted CD56 or NKG2C T cell subset, CD4+ or CD8+ T cells, or bulk PBMC T cells (not recorded which).

This CDR3 reads CSVEGQGSETQYF. The gene calls are TRBV29-1 and TRBJ2-5; there is no DNA to check the TCRdb D call of TRBD1. The CDR3 loop spans 13 amino acids. CDR1 SQVTM and CDR2 ANQGSEA come from the germline V gene.